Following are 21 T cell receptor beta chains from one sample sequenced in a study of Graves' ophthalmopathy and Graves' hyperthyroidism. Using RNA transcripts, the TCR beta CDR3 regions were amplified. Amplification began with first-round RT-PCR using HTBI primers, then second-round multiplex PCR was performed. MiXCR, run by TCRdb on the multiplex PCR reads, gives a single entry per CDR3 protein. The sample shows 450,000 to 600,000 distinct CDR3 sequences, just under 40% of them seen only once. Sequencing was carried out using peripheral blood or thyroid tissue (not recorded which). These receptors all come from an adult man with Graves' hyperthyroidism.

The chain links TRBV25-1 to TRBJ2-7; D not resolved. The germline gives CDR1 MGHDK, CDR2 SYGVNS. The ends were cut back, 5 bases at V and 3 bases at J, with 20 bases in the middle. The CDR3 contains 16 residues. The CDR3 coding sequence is TGTGCCAGCAGTTTTAGTATTCGTACAGACAACTACGAGCAGTACTTC. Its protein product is CASSFSIRTDNYEQYF.

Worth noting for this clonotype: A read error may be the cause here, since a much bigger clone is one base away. The CDR3 reads CASSTTGTGEFGELVF. CDR3 nucleotides: TGTGCCAGCAGCACGACCGGGACAGGGGAATTCGGGGAGCTGGTTTTT. The J gene is TRBJ2-2, the V gene TRBV11-2, with 10 nucleotides matching TRBD1. The length of the CDR3 is 16 residues. CDR1 is SGHAT and CDR2 is FQNNGV in the germline V gene. Variable domain in full (rest from reference TRBV11-2 and TRBJ2-2): EAGVAQSPRYKIIEKRQSVAFWCNPISGHATLYWYQQILGQGPKLLIQFQNNGVVDDSQLPKDRFSAERLKGVDSTLKIQPAKLEDSAVYLCASSTTGTGEFGELVFGEGSRLTVL.

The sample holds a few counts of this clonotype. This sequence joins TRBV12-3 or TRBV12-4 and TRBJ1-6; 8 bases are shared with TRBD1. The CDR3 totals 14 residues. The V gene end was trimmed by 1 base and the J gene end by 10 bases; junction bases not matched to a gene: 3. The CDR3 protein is CASSLDTGGSPLHF. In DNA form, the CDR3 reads TGTGCCAGCAGTTTAGATACAGGGGGATCACCCCTCCACTTT.

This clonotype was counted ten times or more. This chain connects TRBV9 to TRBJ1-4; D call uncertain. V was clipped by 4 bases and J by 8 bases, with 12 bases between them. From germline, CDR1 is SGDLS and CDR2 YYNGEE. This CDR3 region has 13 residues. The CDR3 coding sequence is TGTGCCAGCAGCCCCGCCGCGGACGAAAAACTGTTTTTT. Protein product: CASSPAADEKLFF.

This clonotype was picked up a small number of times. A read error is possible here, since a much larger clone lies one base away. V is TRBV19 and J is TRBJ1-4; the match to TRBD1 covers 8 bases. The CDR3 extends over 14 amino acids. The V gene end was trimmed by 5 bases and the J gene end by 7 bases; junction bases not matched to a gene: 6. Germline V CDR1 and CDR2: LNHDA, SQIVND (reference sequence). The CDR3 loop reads CASSLWTGSEKLFF. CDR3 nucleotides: TGTGCCAGTAGTCTCTGGACAGGGAGTGAAAAACTGTTTTTT.

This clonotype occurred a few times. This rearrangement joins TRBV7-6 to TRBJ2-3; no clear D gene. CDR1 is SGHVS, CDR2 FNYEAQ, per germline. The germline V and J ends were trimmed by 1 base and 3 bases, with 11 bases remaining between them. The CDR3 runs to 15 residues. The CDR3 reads CASSLGGYKTDTQYF. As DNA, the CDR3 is TGTGCCAGCAGCTTAGGCGGCTACAAGACAGATACGCAGTATTTT.

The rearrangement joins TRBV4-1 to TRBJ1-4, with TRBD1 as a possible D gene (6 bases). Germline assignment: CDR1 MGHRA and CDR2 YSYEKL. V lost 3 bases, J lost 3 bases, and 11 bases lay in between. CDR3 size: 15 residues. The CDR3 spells CASSQIQGPNEKLFF. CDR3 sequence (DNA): TGCGCCAGCAGCCAGATACAGGGACCTAATGAAAAACTGTTTTTT.

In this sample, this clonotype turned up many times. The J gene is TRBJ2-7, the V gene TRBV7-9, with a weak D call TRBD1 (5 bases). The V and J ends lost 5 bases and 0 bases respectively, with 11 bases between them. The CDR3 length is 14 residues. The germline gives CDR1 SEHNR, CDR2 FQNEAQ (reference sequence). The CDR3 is CASSPNRYSYEQYF. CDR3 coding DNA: TGTGCCAGCAGCCCTAACAGGTACTCCTACGAGCAGTACTTC. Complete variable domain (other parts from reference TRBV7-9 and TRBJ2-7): DTGVSQNPRHKITKRGQNVTFRCDPISEHNRLYWYRQTLGQGPEFLTYFQNEAQLEKSRLLSDRFSAERPKGSFSTLEIQRTEQGDSAMYLCASSPNRYSYEQYFGPGTRLTVT.

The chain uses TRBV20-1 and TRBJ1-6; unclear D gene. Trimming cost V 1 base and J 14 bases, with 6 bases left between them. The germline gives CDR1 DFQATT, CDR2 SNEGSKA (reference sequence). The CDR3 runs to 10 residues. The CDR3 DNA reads TGCAGTGCTAGAGGGGAAGCCCTCCACTTT. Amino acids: CSARGEALHF.

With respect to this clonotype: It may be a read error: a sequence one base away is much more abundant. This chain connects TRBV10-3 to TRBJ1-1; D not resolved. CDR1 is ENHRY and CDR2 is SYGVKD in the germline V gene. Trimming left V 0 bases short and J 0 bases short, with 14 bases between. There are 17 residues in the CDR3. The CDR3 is CAISESFGAKMNTEAFF. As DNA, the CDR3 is TGTGCCATCAGTGAGTCCTTCGGTGCAAAAATGAACACTGAAGCTTTCTTT.

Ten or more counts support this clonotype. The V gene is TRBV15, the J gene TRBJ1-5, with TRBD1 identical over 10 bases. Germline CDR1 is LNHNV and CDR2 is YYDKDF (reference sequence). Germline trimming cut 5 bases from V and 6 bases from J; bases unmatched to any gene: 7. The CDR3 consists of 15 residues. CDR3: CATSLDRGQTQPQHF. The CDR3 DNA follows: TGTGCCACCAGCCTCGACAGGGGGCAGACTCAGCCCCAGCATTTT.

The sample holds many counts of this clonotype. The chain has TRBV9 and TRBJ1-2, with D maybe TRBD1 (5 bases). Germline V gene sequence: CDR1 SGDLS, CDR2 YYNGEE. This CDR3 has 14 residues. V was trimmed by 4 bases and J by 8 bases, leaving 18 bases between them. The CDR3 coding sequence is TGTGCCAGCAGCCCCCCTCGGGGGATGGGGGGCTACACCTTC. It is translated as CASSPPRGMGGYTF.

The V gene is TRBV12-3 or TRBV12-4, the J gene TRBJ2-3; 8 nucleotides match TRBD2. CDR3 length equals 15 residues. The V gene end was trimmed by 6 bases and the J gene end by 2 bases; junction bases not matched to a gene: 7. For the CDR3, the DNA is TGTGCCAGCAGCTTCACGGGAGGGAACACAGATACGCAGTATTTT. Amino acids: CASSFTGGNTDTQYF.

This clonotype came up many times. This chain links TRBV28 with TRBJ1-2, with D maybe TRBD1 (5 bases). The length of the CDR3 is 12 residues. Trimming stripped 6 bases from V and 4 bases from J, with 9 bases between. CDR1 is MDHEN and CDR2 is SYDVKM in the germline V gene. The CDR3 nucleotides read TGTGCCAGCAGCGGGGGGACCTATGGCTACACCTTC. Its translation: CASSGGTYGYTF.

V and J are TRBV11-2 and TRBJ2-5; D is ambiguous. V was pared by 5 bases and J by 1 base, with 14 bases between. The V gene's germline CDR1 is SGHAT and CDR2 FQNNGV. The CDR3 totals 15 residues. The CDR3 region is CASSIPSSRQETQYF. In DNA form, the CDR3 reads TGTGCCAGCAGCATCCCCTCCTCCCGCCAAGAGACCCAGTACTTC.

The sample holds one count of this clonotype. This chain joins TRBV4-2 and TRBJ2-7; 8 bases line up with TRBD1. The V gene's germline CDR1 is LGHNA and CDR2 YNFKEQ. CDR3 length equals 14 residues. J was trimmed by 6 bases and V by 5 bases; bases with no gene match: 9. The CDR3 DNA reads TGTGCCAGCAGCTTCCGGGACAGGACCTGCGAGCAGTACTTC. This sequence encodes CASSFRDRTCEQYF.

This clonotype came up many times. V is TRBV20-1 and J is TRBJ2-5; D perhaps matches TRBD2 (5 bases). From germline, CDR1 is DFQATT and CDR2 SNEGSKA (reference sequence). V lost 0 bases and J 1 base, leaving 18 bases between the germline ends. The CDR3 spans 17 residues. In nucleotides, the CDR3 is TGCAGTGCTAGAGATCCCACCGAGGGAGCTATCCAAGAGACCCAGTACTTC. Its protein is CSARDPTEGAIQETQYF.

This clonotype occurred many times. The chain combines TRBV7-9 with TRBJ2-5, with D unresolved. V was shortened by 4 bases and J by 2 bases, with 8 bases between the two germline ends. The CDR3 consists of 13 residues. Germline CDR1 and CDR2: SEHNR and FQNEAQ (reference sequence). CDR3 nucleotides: TGTGCCAGCAGCTGGGGTGGACAAGAGACCCAGTACTTC. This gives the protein CASSWGGQETQYF.

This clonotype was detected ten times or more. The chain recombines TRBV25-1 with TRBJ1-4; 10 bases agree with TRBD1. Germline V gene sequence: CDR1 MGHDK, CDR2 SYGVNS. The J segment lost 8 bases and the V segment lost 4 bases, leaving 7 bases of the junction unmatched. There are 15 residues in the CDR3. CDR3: CASSGDRGGYEKLFF. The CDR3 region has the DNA TGTGCCAGCAGTGGGGACAGGGGTGGATACGAAAAACTGTTTTTT.

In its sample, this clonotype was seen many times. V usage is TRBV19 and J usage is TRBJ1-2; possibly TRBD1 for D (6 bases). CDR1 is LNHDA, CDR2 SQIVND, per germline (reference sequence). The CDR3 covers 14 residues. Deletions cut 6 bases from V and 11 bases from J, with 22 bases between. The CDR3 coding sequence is TGTGCCAGTAGCCTACAGGGAGTCGGTGCTATGTACACCTTC. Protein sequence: CASSLQGVGAMYTF.

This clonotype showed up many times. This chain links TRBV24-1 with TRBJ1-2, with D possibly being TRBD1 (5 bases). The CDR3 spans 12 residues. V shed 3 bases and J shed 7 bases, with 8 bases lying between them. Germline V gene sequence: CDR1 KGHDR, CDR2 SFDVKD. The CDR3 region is CATSDPGRGYTF. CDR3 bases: TGTGCCACCAGTGATCCGGGACGTGGCTACACCTTC.